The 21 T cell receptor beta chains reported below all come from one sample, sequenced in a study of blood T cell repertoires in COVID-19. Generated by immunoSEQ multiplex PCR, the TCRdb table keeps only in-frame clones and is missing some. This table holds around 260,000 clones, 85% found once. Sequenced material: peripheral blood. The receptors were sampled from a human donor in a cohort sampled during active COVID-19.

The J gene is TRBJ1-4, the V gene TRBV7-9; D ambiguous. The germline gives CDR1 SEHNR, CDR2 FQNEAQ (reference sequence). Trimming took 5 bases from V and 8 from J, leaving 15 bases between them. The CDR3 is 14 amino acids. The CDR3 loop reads CASSHRVGDEKLFF. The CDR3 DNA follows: TGTGCCAGCAGCCATCGGGTGGGAGACGAAAAACTGTTTTTT.

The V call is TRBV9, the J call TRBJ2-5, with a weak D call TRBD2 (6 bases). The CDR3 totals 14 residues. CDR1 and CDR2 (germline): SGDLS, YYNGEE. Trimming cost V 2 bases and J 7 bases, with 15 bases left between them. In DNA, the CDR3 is TGTGCCAGCAGCGTGGAGGGATTGGGGGGGACCCAGTACTTC. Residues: CASSVEGLGGTQYF.

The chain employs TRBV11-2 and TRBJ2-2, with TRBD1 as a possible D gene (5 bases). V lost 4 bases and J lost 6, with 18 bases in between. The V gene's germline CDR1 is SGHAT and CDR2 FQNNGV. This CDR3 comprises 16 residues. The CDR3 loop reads CASSSTAQVLSGELFF. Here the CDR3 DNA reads TGTGCCAGCAGCTCCACGGCACAGGTTCTCTCCGGGGAGCTGTTTTTT.

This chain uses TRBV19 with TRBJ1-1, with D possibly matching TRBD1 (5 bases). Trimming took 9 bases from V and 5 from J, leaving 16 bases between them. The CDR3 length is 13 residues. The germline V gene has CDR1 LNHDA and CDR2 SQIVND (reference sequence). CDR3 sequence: CASTSGDWTEAFF. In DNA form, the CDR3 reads TGTGCCAGCACCTCGGGGGATTGGACTGAAGCTTTCTTT.

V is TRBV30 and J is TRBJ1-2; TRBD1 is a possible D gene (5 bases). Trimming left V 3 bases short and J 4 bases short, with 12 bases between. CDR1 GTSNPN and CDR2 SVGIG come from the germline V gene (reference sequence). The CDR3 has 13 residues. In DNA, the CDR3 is TGTGCCTGGAGCTTGAAAGGGGTCTATGGCTACACCTTC. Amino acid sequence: CAWSLKGVYGYTF.

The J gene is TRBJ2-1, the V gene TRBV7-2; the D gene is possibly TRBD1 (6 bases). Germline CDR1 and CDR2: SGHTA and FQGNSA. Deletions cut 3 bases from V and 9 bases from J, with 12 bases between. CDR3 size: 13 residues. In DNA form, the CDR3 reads TGTGCCAGCAGCTTCAGGGGCGCGGGTGAGCAGTTCTTC. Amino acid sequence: CASSFRGAGEQFF. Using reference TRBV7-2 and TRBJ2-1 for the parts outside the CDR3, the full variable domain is GAGVSQSPSNKVTEKGKDVELRCDPISGHTALYWYRQSLGQGLEFLIYFQGNSAPDKSGLPSDRFSAERTGGSVSTLTIQRTQQEDSAVYLCASSFRGAGEQFFGPGTRLTVL.

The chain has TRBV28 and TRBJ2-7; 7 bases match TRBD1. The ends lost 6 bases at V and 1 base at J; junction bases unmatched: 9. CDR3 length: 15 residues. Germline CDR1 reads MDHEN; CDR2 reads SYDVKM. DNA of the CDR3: TGTGCCAGCAGCCCCGGGACAGCAATATCCTACGAGCAGTACTTC. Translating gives CASSPGTAISYEQYF.

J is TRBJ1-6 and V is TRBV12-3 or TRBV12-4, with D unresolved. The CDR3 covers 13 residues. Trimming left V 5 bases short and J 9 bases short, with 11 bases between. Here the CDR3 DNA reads TGTGCCAGCAGTCCCAACTCGTTTTCACCCCTCCACTTT. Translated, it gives CASSPNSFSPLHF.

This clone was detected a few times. CDR3 nucleotide sequence: TGTGCCAGCAGGGGAAGGACAGTTTATGGCTACACCTTC. It translates to CASRGRTVYGYTF. The rearrangement joins TRBV2 to TRBJ1-2; perhaps TRBD1 as D (6 bases). In germline, CDR1 is SNHLY, CDR2 FYNNEI. CDR3 length: 13 amino acids. Between the trimmed V and J ends, which lost 6 bases and 5 bases, there was a span of 13 bases. Complete variable domain (other parts from reference TRBV2 and TRBJ1-2): EPEVTQTPSHQVTQMGQEVILRCVPISNHLYFYWYRQILGQKVEFLVSFYNNEISEKSEIFDDQFSVERPDGSNFTLKIRSTKLEDSAMYFCASRGRTVYGYTFGSGTRLTVV.

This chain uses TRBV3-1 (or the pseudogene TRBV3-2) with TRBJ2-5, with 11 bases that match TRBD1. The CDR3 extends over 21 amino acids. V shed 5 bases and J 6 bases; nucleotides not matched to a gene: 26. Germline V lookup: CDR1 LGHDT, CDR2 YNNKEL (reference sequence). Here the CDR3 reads CASSSGTGGAYAGTRWKTQYF. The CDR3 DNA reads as TGTGCCAGCAGCTCCGGGACAGGGGGGGCCTACGCCGGGACGCGATGGAAGACCCAGTACTTC.

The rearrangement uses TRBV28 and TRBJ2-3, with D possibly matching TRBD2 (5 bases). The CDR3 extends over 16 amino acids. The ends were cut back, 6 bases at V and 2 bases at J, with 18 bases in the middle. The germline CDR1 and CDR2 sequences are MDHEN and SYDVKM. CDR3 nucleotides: TGTGCCAGCAGCCCCCGTCGGCGGGCTTCCACAGATACGCAGTATTTT. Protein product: CASSPRRRASTDTQYF.

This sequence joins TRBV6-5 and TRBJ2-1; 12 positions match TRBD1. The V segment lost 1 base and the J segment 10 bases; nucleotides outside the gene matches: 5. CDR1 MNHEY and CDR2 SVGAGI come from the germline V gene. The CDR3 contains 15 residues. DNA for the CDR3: TGTGCCAGCAGTTACTTGGGACAGGGGGCTGGAGAGCAGTTCTTC. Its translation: CASSYLGQGAGEQFF.

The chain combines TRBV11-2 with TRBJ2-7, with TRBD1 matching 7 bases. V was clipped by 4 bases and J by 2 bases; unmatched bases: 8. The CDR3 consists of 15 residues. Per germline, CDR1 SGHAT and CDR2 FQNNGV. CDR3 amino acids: CASSSRDSPTYEQYF. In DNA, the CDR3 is TGTGCCAGCAGCTCTCGGGACAGCCCAACCTACGAGCAGTACTTC.

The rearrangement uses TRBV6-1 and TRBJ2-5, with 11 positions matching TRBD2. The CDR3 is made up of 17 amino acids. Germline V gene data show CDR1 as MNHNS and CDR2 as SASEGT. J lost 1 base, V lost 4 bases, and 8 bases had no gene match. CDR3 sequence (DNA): TGTGCCAGCAGTGCCCCCCTAGCGGGAGGCCGCCAAGAGACCCAGTACTTC. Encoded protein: CASSAPLAGGRQETQYF.

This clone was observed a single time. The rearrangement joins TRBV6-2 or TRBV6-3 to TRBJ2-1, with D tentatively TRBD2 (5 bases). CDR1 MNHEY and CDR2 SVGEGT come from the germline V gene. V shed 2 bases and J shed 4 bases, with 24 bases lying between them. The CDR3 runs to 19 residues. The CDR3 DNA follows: TGTGCCAGCAGTTACGTAGCGAGCGCGCGCATACCCCGTTACAATGAGCAGTTCTTC. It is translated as CASSYVASARIPRYNEQFF.

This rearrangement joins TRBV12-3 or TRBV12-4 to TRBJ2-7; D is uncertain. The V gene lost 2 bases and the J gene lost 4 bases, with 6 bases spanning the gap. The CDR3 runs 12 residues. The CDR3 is CASSLLLYEQYF. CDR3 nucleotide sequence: TGTGCCAGCAGTTTATTACTTTACGAGCAGTACTTC.

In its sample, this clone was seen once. The CDR3 region is CASSLTRLAGEQFF. The CDR3, as DNA: TGTGCCAGCAGCCTGACAAGACTAGCAGGAGAGCAGTTCTTC. The rearrangement uses TRBV7-2 and TRBJ2-1, with 7 bases that match TRBD2. Looked up from germline, CDR1 is SGHTA and CDR2 is FQGNSA. This CDR3 has 14 amino acids. The ends lost 5 bases at V and 10 bases at J; junction bases unmatched: 11.

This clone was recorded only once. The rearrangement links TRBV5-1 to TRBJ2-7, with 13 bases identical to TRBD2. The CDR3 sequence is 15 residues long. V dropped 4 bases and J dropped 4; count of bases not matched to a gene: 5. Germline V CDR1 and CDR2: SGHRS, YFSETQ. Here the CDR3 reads CASSTGLAGVYEQYF. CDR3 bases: TGCGCCAGCAGCACAGGACTAGCGGGAGTTTACGAGCAGTACTTC.

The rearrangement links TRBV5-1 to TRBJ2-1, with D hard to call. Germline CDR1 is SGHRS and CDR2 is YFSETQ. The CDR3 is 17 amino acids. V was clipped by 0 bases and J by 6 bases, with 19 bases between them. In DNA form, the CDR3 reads TGCGCCAGCAGCTTGGCCAGGTCCCAGAATACCCTCAATGAGCAGTTCTTC. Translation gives CASSLARSQNTLNEQFF.

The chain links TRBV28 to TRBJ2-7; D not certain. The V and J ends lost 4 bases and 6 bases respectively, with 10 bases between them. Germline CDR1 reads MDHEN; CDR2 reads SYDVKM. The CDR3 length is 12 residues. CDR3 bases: TGTGCCAGCAGTTCCTCCAAGCCCGAGCAGTACTTC. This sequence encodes CASSSSKPEQYF.

CDR3 loop: CASREGPDRNTIYF. CDR3 coding DNA: TGTGCCAGTAGAGAGGGCCCGGATCGCAACACCATATATTTT. The gene calls are TRBV19 and TRBJ1-3; D call uncertain. The length of the CDR3 is 14 residues. Germline V gives CDR1 LNHDA, CDR2 SQIVND (reference sequence). Trimming removed 6 bases at V and 7 bases at J, with 16 bases between.